This T cell receptor (beta chain) was sequenced for a study of T cell changes during pregnancy in multiple sclerosis. Germline V CDR1 and CDR2: MGHRA, YSYEKL. The CDR3 contains 17 residues. V lost 4 bases, J lost 2 bases, and 5 bases stayed unmatched. This clone is a singleton in its sample. Measured with immunoSEQ multiplex PCR; TCRdb has only the in-frame clones, and not every one. The table includes some 85,000 clones, nearly 95% detected once. The sequence derives from a female donor with multiple sclerosis, enrolled in a pregnancy study. The sample was peripheral blood, taken in the second trimester of pregnancy. The chain links TRBV4-1 to TRBJ2-6, with 10 bases matching TRBD1. The CDR3 bases are TGCGCCAGCAGCCCTGGGACAGGGGAGACTGGGGCCAACGTCCTGACTTTC. The encoded protein is CASSPGTGETGANVLTF.